A single T cell receptor (beta chain) is shown here with its context. Its antigen is unidentified. This sample stems from a study of cytomegalovirus exposure and HLA in healthy donors. About the research overall: A later analysis reported the same platform for the 90 to 150 validation repertoires and the 500 to 700 first-cohort repertoires. Study-level findings and limits: Specificity of a few CMV-associated chains for CMV antigens was verified in vitro. Overall, approximately 150 TCR beta chains were annotated as cytomegalovirus-associated.

In germline, CDR1 is SNHLY, CDR2 FYNNEI. Unmatched junction bases numbered 9, after V lost 4 bases and J lost 10 bases. CDR3 size: 13 residues. The protocol was immunoSEQ multiplex PCR, while the TCRdb copy is restricted to in-frame clones and leaves out a portion. Of some 120,000 clones in the sample, more than 75% were seen once. This sequence joins TRBV2 and TRBJ1-2, with TRBD1 matching over 7 bases. This sequence originates from a woman in her 30s in good health and CMV-seronegative. Material: PBMCs. CDR3 DNA: TGTGCCAGCAGTGCGGACAGGCGGCGAGCCTACACCTTC. Amino acid sequence: CASSADRRRAYTF.